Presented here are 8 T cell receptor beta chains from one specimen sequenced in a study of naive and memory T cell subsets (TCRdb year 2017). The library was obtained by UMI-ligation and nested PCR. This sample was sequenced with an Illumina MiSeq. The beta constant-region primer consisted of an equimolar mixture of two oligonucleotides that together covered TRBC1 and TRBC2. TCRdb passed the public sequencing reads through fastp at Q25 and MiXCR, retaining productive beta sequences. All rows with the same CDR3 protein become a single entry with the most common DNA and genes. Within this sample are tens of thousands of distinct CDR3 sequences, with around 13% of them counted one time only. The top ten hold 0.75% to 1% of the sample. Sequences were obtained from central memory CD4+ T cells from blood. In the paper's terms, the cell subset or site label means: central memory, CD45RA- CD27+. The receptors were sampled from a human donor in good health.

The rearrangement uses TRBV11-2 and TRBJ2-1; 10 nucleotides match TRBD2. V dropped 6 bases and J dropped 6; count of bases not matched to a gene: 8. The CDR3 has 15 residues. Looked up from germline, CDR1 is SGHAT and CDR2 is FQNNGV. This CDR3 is CASSQAGGGVNEQFF. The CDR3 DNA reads TGTGCCAGCAGTCAAGCGGGAGGGGGAGTCAATGAGCAGTTCTTC. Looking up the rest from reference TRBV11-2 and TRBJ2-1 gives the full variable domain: EAGVAQSPRYKIIEKRQSVAFWCNPISGHATLYWYQQILGQGPKLLIQFQNNGVVDDSQLPKDRFSAERLKGVDSTLKIQPAKLEDSAVYLCASSQAGGGVNEQFFGPGTRLTVL.

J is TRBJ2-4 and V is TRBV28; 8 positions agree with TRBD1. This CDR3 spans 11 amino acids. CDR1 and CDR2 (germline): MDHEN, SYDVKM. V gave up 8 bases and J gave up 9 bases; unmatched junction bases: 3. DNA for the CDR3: TGTGCCAGCCAGGGGGCTCGCATTCAGTACTTC. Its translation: CASQGARIQYF.

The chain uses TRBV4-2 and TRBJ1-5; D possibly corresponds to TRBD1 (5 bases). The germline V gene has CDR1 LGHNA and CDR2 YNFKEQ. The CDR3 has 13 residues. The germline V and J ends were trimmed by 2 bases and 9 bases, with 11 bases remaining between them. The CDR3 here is CASSQYEGRPQHF. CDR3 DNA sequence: TGTGCCAGCAGCCAATATGAGGGGAGGCCCCAGCATTTT.

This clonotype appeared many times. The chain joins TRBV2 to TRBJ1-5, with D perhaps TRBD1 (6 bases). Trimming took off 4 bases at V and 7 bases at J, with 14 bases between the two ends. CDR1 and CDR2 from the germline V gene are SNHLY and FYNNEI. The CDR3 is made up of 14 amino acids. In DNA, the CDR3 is TGTGCCAGCAGTGGGGCTCGGGGGCGCCAGCCCCAGCATTTT. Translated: CASSGARGRQPQHF.

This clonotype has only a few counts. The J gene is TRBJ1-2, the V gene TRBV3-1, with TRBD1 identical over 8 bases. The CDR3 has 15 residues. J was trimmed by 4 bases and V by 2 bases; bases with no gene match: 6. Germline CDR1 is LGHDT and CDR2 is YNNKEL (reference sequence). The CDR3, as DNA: TGTGCCAGCAGCCAAACCGGGACAGGCTTCTATGGCTACACCTTC. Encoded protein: CASSQTGTGFYGYTF.

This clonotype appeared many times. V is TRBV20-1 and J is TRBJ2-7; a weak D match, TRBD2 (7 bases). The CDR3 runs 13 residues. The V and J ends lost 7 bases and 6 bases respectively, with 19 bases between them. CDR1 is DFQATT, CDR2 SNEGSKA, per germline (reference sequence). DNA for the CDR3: TGCAGTGTGGGGGGGGCGGGAGCTACCGAGCAGTACTTC. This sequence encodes CSVGGAGATEQYF.

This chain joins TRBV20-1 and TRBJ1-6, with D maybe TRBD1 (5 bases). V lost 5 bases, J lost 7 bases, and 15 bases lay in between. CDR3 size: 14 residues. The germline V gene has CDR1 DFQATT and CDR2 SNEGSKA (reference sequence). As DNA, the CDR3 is TGCAGTGCTGGGGGAAGGTCCCCCAATTCACCCCTCCACTTT. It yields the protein CSAGGRSPNSPLHF.

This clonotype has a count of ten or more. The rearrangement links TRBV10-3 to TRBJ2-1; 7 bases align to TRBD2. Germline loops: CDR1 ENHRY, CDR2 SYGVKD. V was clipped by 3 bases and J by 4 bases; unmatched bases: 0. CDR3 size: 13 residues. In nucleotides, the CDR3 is TGTGCCATCAGTGAAGCGGGATACAATGAGCAGTTCTTC. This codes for CAISEAGYNEQFF.